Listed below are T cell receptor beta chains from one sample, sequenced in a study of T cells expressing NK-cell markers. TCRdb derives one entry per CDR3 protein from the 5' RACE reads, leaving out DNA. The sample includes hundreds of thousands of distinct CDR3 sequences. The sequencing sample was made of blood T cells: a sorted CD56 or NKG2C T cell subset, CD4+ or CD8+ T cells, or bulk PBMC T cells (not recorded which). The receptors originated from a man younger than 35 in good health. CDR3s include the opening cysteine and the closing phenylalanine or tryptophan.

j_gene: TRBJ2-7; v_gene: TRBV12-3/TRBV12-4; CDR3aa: CASSYRPTASGQYF
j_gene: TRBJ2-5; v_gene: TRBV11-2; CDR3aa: CASSLRFSGHQETQYF
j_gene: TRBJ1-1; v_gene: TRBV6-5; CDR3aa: CASSYSSQEAFF
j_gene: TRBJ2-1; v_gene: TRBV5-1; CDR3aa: CASSQGKGLAVSSDEQFF
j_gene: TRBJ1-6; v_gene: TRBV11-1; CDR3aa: CASSLARGTGGSYSPLHF
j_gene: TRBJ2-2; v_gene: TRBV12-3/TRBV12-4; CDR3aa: CASSQGGTGELFF
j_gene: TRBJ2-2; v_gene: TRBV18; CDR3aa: CASSPRTDITGELFF
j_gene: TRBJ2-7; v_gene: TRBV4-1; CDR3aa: CASSHWDAGQVIGEQYF
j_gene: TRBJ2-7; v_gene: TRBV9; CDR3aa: CASSPSWGLAGYEQYF
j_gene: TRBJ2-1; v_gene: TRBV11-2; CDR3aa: CASLDREGHYNEQFF
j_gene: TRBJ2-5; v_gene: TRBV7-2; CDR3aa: CASSFYTILQETQYF
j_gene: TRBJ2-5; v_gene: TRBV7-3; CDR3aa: CASSQTSGATQYF
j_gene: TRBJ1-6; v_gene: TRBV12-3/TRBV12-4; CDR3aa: CASSLGQPNSPLHF
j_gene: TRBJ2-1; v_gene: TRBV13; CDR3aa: CASSLGLAGTEQFF
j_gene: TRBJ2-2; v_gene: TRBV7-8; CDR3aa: CASSLIRRQEELFF
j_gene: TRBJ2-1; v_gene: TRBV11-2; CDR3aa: CASSLSGTSGNEQFF
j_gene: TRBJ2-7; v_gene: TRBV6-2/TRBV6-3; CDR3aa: CASSYSGRGGKQYF
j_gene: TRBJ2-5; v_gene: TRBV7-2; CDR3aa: CASSRSGRLGETQYF
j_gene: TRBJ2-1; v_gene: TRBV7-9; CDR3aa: CASSFWTSYNEQFF
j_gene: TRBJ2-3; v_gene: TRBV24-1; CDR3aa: CATSERGRTDTQYF
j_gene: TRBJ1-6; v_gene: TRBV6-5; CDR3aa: CASSSSGRTPLHF
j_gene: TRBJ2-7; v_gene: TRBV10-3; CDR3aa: CAISSGQVGSYEQYF
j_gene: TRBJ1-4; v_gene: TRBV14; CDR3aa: CASSSGTGDEKLFF
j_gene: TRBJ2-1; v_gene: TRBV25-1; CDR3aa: CASSEFFQEQFF
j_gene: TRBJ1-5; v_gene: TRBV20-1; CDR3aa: CSASQGVGNQPQHF
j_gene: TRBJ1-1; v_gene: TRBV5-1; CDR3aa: CASTPGGSIEAFF
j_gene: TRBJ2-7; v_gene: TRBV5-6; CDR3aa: CASSPTGRDEQYF
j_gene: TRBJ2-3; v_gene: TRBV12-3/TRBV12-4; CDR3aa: CASSLEGGGPTDTQYF
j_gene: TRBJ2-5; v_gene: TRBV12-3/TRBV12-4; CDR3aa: CASRRGGETQYF
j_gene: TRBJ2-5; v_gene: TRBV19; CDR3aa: CASRKGRGLQETQYF
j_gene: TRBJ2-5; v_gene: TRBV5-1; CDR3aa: CASGRSGAGQETQYF
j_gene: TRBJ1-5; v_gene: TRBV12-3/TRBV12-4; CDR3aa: CASSFRRASRNQPQHF
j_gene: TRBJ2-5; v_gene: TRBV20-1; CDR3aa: CSGADRGLETQYF
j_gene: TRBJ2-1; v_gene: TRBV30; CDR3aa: CAWSRTARGDEQFF
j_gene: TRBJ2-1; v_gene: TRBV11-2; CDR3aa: CASSLGGLLYNEQFF
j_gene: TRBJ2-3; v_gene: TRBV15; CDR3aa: CATSRGDSGQGATDTQYF
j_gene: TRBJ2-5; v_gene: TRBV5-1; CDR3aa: CASSLVPPGLAQETQYF
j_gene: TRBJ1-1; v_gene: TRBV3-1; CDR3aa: CASSQDMAPAREAFF
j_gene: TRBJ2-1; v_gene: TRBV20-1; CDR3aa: CSARDPREVSAISYNEQFF
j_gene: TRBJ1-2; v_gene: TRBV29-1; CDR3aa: CSVLRAKRGYTF
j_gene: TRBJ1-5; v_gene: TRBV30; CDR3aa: CAWSVWGRAQPQHF
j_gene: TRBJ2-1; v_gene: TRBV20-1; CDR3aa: CSAKGTNVDEQFF
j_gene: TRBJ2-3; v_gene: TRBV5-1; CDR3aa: CASSDGQFFTDTQYF
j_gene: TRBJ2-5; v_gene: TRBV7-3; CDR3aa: CASSLNSGKTQYF
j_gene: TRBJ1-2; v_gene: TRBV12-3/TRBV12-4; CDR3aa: CASSRPVTGGGYTF
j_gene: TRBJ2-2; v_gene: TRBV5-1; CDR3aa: CASRRRLAGFTGELFF
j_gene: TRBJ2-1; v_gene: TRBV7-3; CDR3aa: CASSRTGGDWNEQFF
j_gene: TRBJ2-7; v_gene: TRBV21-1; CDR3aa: CASSNLTVTYEQYF
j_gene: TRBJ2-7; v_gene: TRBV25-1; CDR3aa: CASSLGPKQGRGSGGQFYEQYF
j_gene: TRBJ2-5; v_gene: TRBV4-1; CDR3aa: CASSQAGNTQETQYF
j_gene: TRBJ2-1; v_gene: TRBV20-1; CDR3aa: CSVSALWLSYNEQFF
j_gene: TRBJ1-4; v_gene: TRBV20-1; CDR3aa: CSASSWSATNEKLFF
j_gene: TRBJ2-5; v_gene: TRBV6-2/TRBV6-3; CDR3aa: CASTPPGLVLETQYF
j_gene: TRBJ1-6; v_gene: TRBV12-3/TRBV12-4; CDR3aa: CASSLGWGSYNSPLHF
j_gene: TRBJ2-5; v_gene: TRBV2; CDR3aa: CASSPLTGRVVETQYF